The 27 T cell receptor beta chains given below trace back to one sample, sequenced in a study of regulatory T cells. Amplification used 52 TRBV primers and 13 TRBJ primers. Assay used: immunoSEQ multiplex PCR; TCRdb lists only in-frame clones, some missing. The table lists 20,000 to 25,000 clones, over 85% of them singletons. What was sequenced was CD8+ T cells sorted from blood. These receptors were taken from a child under 10 years old with CD3G deficiency.

This chain joins TRBV28 and TRBJ2-7; D is undetermined. Germline V gene data show CDR1 as MDHEN and CDR2 as SYDVKM. The V end lost 3 bases, the J end lost 2 bases, and 14 bases lay between the germline ends. This CDR3 is 15 amino acids long. The CDR3 loop is CASSLDGETAYEQYF. In DNA, the CDR3 is TGTGCCAGCAGTTTGGATGGAGAGACCGCCTACGAGCAGTACTTC. Full variable domain (rest looked up from reference TRBV28 and TRBJ2-7): DVKVTQSSRYLVKRTGEKVFLECVQDMDHENMFWYRQDPGLGLRLIYFSYDVKMKEKGDIPEGYSVSREKKERFSLILESASTNQTSMYLCASSLDGETAYEQYFGPGTRLTVT.

The gene calls are TRBV6-1 and TRBJ1-2; D unclear. V gave up 2 bases and J gave up 4 bases, with 5 bases separating them. CDR3 length: 12 residues. The germline V gene has CDR1 MNHNS and CDR2 SASEGT. In nucleotides, the CDR3 is TGTGCCAGCAGTGAATTGGGCTATGGCTACACCTTC. Translation: CASSELGYGYTF.

The chain joins TRBV27 to TRBJ1-2; no definite D call. V gave up 8 bases and J gave up 8 bases, with 21 bases separating them. CDR1 MNHEY and CDR2 SMNVEV come from the germline V gene (reference sequence). The length of the CDR3 is 14 residues. This chain's CDR3 is CASAPGGRLHGYTF. The CDR3 region has the DNA TGTGCCAGCGCCCCCGGAGGGAGGCTTCACGGCTACACCTTC.

V usage is TRBV7-9 and J usage is TRBJ1-3; D gene ambiguous. This CDR3 spans 15 amino acids. V was cut by 2 bases and J by 4 bases, with 12 bases left in between. The germline V gene has CDR1 SEHNR and CDR2 FQNEAQ (reference sequence). CDR3 in amino acids: CASSLTKPTGNTIYF. CDR3 coding DNA: TGTGCCAGCAGCTTAACCAAACCGACAGGAAACACCATATATTTT.

As for this clone: A junction boundary mismatches the germline segment, possibly from a read error. The chain links TRBV11-2 to TRBJ2-7; maybe TRBD2 (5 bases). Looked up from germline, CDR1 is SGHAT and CDR2 is FQNNGV. The CDR3 is 14 residues long. CDR3 protein: CASSLAGYSCEQYF. The CDR3 region has the DNA TGTGCCAGCAGCTTAGCGGGGTACTCCTGCGAGCAGTACTTC.

The chain joins TRBV19 to TRBJ2-1; D not resolved. The CDR3 is 14 amino acids. Germline V gene sequence: CDR1 LNHDA, CDR2 SQIVND (reference sequence). V lost 1 base and J lost 2, with 6 bases in between. The CDR3 region is CASSIGEAYNEQFF. DNA for the CDR3: TGTGCCAGTAGTATAGGTGAGGCCTACAATGAGCAGTTCTTC.

This chain joins TRBV6-6 and TRBJ1-1; perhaps TRBD1 as D (5 bases). This CDR3 comprises 16 residues. Per germline, CDR1 MNHNY and CDR2 SVGAGI (reference sequence). V lost 8 bases and J lost 5, with 24 bases in between. The CDR3: CASRMPGGVRGTEAFF. CDR3 in DNA: TGTGCCAGCCGAATGCCCGGAGGGGTTCGAGGGACTGAAGCTTTCTTT.

This clone appeared once. The chain recombines TRBV23-1 with TRBJ1-1; no clear D gene. TRBV23-1 is designated an ORF whose function remains uncertain. The CDR3 sequence is 14 residues long. V was clipped by 0 bases and J by 1 base, with 6 bases between them. The CDR3 sequence is CASSQSLRNTEAFF. CDR3 bases: TGCGCCAGCAGTCAATCGTTGAGGAACACTGAAGCTTTCTTT.

The chain joins TRBV14 to TRBJ2-7, with 7 bases lining up with TRBD1. J lost 3 bases, V lost 10 bases, and 9 bases had no gene match. CDR1 is SGHDN and CDR2 is FVKESK in the germline V gene. This CDR3 is 13 amino acids long. The CDR3 DNA reads as TGTGCCACCTCACAGGGGTGGGGCTACGAGCAGTACTTC. It specifies CATSQGWGYEQYF.

The chain links TRBV28 to TRBJ1-2; D unresolved. Per the germline V gene, CDR1 is MDHEN and CDR2 is SYDVKM. The CDR3 totals 14 residues. The germline V and J ends were trimmed by 2 bases and 8 bases, with 15 bases remaining between them. CDR3 amino acids: CASSLPFSPRGYTF. The CDR3 DNA reads as TGTGCCAGCAGTTTACCCTTTAGTCCCCGGGGCTACACCTTC.

V usage is TRBV5-1 and J usage is TRBJ2-1, with D uncertain. V dropped 5 bases and J dropped 5 bases, with 11 bases sitting between them. In germline, CDR1 is SGHRS, CDR2 YFSETQ. The CDR3 has 13 amino acids. The CDR3 loop reads CASSDSWNNEQFF. The CDR3 nucleotides read TGCGCCAGCAGTGATTCTTGGAACAATGAGCAGTTCTTC. The whole variable domain, filled in from reference TRBV5-1 and TRBJ2-1, reads KAGVTQTPRYLIKTRGQQVTLSCSPISGHRSVSWYQQTPGQGLQFLFEYFSETQRNKGNFPGRFSGRQFSNSRSEMNVSTLELGDSALYLCASSDSWNNEQFFGPGTRLTVL.

V usage is TRBV30 and J usage is TRBJ2-7; possible D gene TRBD2, 5 bases. Trimming pared 3 bases from V and 3 bases from J, leaving 21 bases between. The germline V gene encodes CDR1 GTSNPN and CDR2 SVGIG (reference sequence). The CDR3 is made up of 16 amino acids. The CDR3, as DNA: TGTGCCTGGAGCCCGAAAACCAGGAGGTTTGGCTACGAGCAGTACTTC. It encodes CAWSPKTRRFGYEQYF.

J is TRBJ1-5 and V is TRBV28; 8 bases line up with TRBD1. The CDR3 runs to 14 residues. From germline, CDR1 is MDHEN and CDR2 SYDVKM. Unmatched junction bases numbered 8, after V lost 7 bases and J lost 6 bases. CDR3 residues: CASTTDREGQPQHF. Written as DNA, the CDR3 is TGTGCCAGCACCACGGACAGGGAGGGTCAGCCCCAGCATTTT.

V is TRBV6-6 and J is TRBJ2-7; the D is unclear. The CDR3 is made up of 11 amino acids. V lost 4 bases, J lost 7 bases, and 8 bases lay in between. CDR1 MNHNY and CDR2 SVGAGI come from the germline V gene (reference sequence). The CDR3: CASSLTGEQYF. CDR3 in DNA: TGTGCCAGCAGTTTGACGGGTGAGCAGTACTTC.

The chain uses TRBV7-6 and TRBJ2-1; tentatively, D is TRBD2 (6 bases). The CDR3 totals 13 residues. Trimming pared 1 base from V and 9 bases from J, leaving 10 bases between. CDR1 and CDR2 (germline): SGHVS, FNYEAQ. CDR3 DNA sequence: TGTGCCAGCAGCTTAGGGCCTAGCGTTGAGCAGTTCTTC. It codes for CASSLGPSVEQFF.

This clone was detected once. V gene TRBV6-6 combines with J gene TRBJ2-7, with D possibly TRBD2 on 5 matching bases. Trimming removed 6 bases from V and 7 bases from J, with 16 bases in between. The CDR3 has 13 residues. Germline V gives CDR1 MNHNY, CDR2 SVGAGI (reference sequence). CDR3 protein: CASSPGIGVEQYF. The CDR3 nucleotides read TGTGCCAGCAGCCCGGGAATTGGAGTTGAGCAGTACTTC.

In regard to this clone: One junction end disagrees with the germline gene, perhaps due to a read error. The chain has TRBV5-1 and TRBJ2-6; D may be TRBD2 (7 bases). The CDR3 totals 15 residues. CDR1 SGHRS and CDR2 YFSETQ come from the germline V gene. This CDR3 is CASTSGGPGANVLIF. The CDR3 DNA reads TGCGCCAGCACTTCGGGGGGCCCTGGGGCCAACGTCCTGATTTTC.

The chain recombines TRBV28 with TRBJ1-1; 12 nucleotides line up with TRBD1. V lost 5 bases and J lost 6; bases outside the gene matches: 7. The CDR3 length is 15 residues. CDR1 is MDHEN, CDR2 SYDVKM, per germline. CDR3 sequence reads: CASSPRDRGPPEAFF. The CDR3 DNA follows: TGTGCCAGCAGTCCCAGGGACAGGGGGCCTCCTGAAGCTTTCTTT.

The rearrangement joins TRBV7-6 to TRBJ2-3; no firm D call. The V end lost 1 base, the J end lost 6 bases, and 14 bases lay between the germline ends. The CDR3 contains 15 residues. Germline V gene data show CDR1 as SGHVS and CDR2 as FNYEAQ. Here the CDR3 reads CASSLEAGPVDTQYF. As DNA, the CDR3 is TGTGCCAGCAGCTTAGAGGCAGGTCCCGTGGATACGCAGTATTTT. Full variable domain (missing parts from reference TRBV7-6 and TRBJ2-3): GAGVSQSPRYKVTKRGQDVALRCDPISGHVSLYWYRQALGQGPEFLTYFNYEAQQDKSGLPNDRFSAERPEGSISTLTIQRTEQRDSAMYRCASSLEAGPVDTQYFGPGTRLTVL.

J is TRBJ1-1 and V is TRBV28, with 8 bases that match TRBD1. Germline V CDR1 and CDR2: MDHEN, SYDVKM. Trimming removed 6 bases from V and 3 bases from J; junction bases left unmatched: 3. The CDR3 has 13 residues. This CDR3 is CASSQTGDTEAFF. The CDR3 nucleotides are TGTGCCAGCAGCCAGACAGGGGACACTGAAGCTTTCTTT.

The V gene is TRBV28, the J gene TRBJ2-1; TRBD2 aligns across 12 bases. The CDR3 length is 14 residues. Germline V gives CDR1 MDHEN, CDR2 SYDVKM. The V gene end was trimmed by 7 bases and the J gene end by 7 bases; junction bases not matched to a gene: 5. The chain's CDR3 is CASKRLAGENEQFF. The CDR3 DNA reads TGTGCCAGCAAGAGACTAGCGGGGGAGAATGAGCAGTTCTTC.

The chain employs TRBV7-8 and TRBJ2-7, with D tentatively TRBD2 (5 bases). V dropped 1 base and J dropped 4 bases, with 17 bases sitting between them. This CDR3 contains 16 residues. Germline-derived CDR1 and CDR2 are SGHVS and FQNEAQ. The CDR3 here is CASSLGVSGGFYEQYF. The DNA for the CDR3 is TGTGCCAGCAGCTTAGGTGTCAGCGGAGGATTTTACGAGCAGTACTTC.

J is TRBJ2-6 and V is TRBV28; no clear D gene. Per germline, CDR1 MDHEN and CDR2 SYDVKM. Trimming took off 1 base at V and 0 bases at J, with 4 bases between the two ends. The length of the CDR3 is 15 residues. The CDR3 DNA reads as TGTGCCAGCAGTTTATCAACCTCTGGGGCCAACGTCCTGACTTTC. Translating gives CASSLSTSGANVLTF.

The genes are TRBV28 and TRBJ2-7, with 10 bases identical to TRBD1. CDR3 size: 14 residues. Germline-derived CDR1 and CDR2 are MDHEN and SYDVKM. The junction had 3 bases not matched to a gene; V was cut back by 5 bases and J by 2 bases. Here the CDR3 DNA reads TGTGCCAGCAGTCCCGGGACAGGGGCCTACGAGCAGTACTTC. Its translation is CASSPGTGAYEQYF.

The chain carries TRBV5-5 and TRBJ2-5; tentative D call: TRBD2 (6 bases). The DNA end is more similar to TRBJ2-7, so the J call may be wrong. The length of the CDR3 is 15 residues. Germline V gene lookup returns CDR1 SGHKS and CDR2 YYEKEE (reference sequence). This CDR3 is CASSGWRLGTYEQYF. The CDR3 DNA follows: TGTGCCAGCAGCGGCTGGAGACTAGGTACTTACGAGCAGTACTTC.

V gene TRBV6-1 combines with J gene TRBJ2-7; the match to TRBD1 covers 9 bases. This CDR3 is built from 14 residues. Germline CDR1 and CDR2: MNHNS and SASEGT. V lost 2 bases, J lost 5 bases, and 4 bases stayed unmatched. Here the CDR3 DNA reads TGTGCCAGCAGTGAACCGGGACAGGGTGACGAGCAGTACTTC. It yields the protein CASSEPGQGDEQYF.

The chain uses TRBV6-1 and TRBJ2-1; TRBD2 matches 7 bases. V shed 5 bases and J 7 bases; nucleotides not matched to a gene: 11. Germline CDR1 is MNHNS and CDR2 is SASEGT. This CDR3 is 15 amino acids long. This CDR3 is CASSWVAGEGNEQFF. The CDR3 DNA reads TGTGCCAGCAGTTGGGTGGCGGGAGAAGGGAATGAGCAGTTCTTC.